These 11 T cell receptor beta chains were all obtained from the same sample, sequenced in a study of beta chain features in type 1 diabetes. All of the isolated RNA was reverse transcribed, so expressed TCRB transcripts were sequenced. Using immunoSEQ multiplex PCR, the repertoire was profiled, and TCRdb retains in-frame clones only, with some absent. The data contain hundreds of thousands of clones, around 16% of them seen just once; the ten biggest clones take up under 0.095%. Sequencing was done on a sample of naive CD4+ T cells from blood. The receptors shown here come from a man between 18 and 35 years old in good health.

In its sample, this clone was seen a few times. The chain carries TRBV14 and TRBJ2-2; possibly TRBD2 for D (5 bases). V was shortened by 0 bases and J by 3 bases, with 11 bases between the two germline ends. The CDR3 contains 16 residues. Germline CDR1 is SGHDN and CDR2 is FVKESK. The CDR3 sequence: CASSQDLKGDTGELFF. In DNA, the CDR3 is TGTGCCAGCAGCCAAGATCTTAAGGGAGACACCGGGGAGCTGTTTTTT.

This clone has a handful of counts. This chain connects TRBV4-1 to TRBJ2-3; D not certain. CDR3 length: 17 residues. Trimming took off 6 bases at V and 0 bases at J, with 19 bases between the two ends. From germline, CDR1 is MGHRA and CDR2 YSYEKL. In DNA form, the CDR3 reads TGCGCCAGCAGAGGAGTTAGTGGGCGACTCAGCACAGATACGCAGTATTTT. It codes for CASRGVSGRLSTDTQYF.

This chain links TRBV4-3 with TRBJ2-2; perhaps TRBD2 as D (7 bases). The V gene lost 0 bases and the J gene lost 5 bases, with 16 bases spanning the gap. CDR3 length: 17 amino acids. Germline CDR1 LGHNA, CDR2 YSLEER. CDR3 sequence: CASSQEFTGRGTGELFF. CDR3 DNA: TGCGCCAGCAGCCAAGAGTTCACAGGGAGGGGGACCGGGGAGCTGTTTTTT.

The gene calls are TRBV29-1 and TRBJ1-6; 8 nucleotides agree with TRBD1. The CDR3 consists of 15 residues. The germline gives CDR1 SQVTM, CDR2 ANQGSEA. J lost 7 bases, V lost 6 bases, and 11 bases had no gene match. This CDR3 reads CSVRLGQGENSPLHF. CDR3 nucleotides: TGCAGCGTGAGGCTCGGACAGGGCGAGAATTCACCCCTCCACTTT.

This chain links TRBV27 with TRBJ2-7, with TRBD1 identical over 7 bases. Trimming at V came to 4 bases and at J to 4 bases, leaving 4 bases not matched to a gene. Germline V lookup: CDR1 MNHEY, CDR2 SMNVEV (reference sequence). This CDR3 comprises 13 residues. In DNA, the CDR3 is TGTGCCAGCAGTTCACAGGGGCGGTACGAGCAGTACTTC. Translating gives CASSSQGRYEQYF.

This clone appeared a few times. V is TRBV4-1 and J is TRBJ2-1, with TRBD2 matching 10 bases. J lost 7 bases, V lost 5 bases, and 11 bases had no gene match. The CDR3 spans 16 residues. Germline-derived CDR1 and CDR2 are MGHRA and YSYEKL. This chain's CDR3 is CASSKMGTSVYNEQFF. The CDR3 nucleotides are TGCGCCAGCAGCAAAATGGGGACTAGCGTTTATAATGAGCAGTTCTTC.

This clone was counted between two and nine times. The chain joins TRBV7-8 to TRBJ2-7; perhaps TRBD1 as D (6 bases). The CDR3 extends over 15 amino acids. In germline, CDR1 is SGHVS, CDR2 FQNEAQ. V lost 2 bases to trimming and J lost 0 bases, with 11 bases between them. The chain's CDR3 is CASSLMEQGSYEQYF. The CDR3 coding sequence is TGTGCCAGCAGCTTAATGGAACAGGGCTCCTACGAGCAGTACTTC.

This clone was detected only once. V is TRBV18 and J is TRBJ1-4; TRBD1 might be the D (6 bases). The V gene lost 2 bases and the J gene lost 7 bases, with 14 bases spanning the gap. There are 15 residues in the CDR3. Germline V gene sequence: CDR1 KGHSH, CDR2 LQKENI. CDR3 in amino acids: CASSPWSKGVEKLFF. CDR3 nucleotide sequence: TGTGCCAGCTCACCATGGAGCAAGGGGGTTGAAAAACTGTTTTTT.

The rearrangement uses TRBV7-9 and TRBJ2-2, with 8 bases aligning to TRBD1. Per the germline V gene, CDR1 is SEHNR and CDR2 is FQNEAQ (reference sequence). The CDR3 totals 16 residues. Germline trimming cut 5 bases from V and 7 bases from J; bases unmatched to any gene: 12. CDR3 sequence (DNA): TGTGCCAGCAGCCCCCTCCGGACAGGGTTCAACGGGGAGCTGTTTTTT. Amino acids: CASSPLRTGFNGELFF.

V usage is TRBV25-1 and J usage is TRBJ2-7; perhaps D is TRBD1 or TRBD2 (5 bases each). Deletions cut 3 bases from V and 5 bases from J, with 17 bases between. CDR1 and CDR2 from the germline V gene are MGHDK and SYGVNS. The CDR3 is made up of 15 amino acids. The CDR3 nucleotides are TGTGCCAGCAGTGACGAAGGGACGAGGACGGACGAGCAGTACTTC. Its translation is CASSDEGTRTDEQYF.

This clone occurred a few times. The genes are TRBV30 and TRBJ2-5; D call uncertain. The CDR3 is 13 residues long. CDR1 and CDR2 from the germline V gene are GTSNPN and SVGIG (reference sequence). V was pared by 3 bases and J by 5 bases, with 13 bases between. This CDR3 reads CAWRPSGVETQYF. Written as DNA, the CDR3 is TGTGCCTGGAGGCCGTCAGGCGTGGAGACCCAGTACTTC.